The source of this T cell receptor (beta chain) is a study of blood T cell repertoires in COVID-19. Study in general: T cells, B-cell-depleted T cells, or PBMCs provided the cDNA or gDNA that served as material.

Patients from Seattle were sampled longitudinally, starting during active infection. The data were produced by immunoSEQ multiplex PCR, yet TCRdb's version contains in-frame clones alone and is incomplete. Among 200,000 to 250,000 clones listed, approximately 85% were seen once. From germline, CDR1 is SGHRS and CDR2 YFSETQ. This CDR3 contains 15 residues. V was trimmed by 0 bases and J by 0 bases, leaving 9 bases between them. This sequence was found in a woman older than 75 with COVID-19, enrolled during active disease. The gene calls are TRBV5-1 and TRBJ1-2; the D gene is possibly TRBD1 (5 bases). The sequenced material came from peripheral blood. CDR3 sequence reads: CASSLGDFANYGYTF. CDR3 sequence (DNA): TGCGCCAGCAGCTTGGGGGACTTCGCTAACTATGGCTACACCTTC.